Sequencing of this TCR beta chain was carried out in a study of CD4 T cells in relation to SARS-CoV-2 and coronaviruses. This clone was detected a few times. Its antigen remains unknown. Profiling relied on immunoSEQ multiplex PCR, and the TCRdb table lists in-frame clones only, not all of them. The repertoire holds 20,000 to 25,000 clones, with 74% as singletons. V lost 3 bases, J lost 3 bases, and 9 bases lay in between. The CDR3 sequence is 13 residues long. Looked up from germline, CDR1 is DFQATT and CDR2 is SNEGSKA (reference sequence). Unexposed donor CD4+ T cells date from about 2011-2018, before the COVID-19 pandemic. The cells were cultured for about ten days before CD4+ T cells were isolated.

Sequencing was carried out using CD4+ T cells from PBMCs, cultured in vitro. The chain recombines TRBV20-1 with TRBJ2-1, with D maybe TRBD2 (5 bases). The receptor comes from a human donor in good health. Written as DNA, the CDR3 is TGCAGTGCTAGTTTAGGGAGCTACAATGAGCAGTTCTTC. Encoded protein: CSASLGSYNEQFF.